The 31 T cell receptor beta chains presented below share a single source sample, sequenced in a study of blood T cell repertoires in COVID-19. The data were produced by immunoSEQ multiplex PCR, yet TCRdb's version contains in-frame clones alone and is incomplete. The table has 150,000 to 200,000 clones, about four fifths seen once. Sequences were obtained from peripheral blood. All receptors come from a man aged 65 to 79 with active or convalescent COVID-19.

V gene TRBV4-3 combines with J gene TRBJ1-2, with a weak D call TRBD1 (6 bases). The CDR3 sequence is 16 residues long. The germline V gene has CDR1 LGHNA and CDR2 YSLEER. Trimming stripped 2 bases from V and 0 bases from J, with 13 bases between. This CDR3 is CASSQFRDTANYGYTF. CDR3 DNA sequence: TGCGCCAGCAGCCAATTTCGGGACACAGCTAACTATGGCTACACCTTC.

CDR3 DNA sequence: TGTGCCAGCCGGCCTGGGAGGAGAGTCTACAATGAGCAGTTCTTC. It yields the protein CASRPGRRVYNEQFF. The V and J genes are TRBV6-5 and TRBJ2-1; weak D call: TRBD2 (6 bases). Germline CDR1 is MNHEY and CDR2 is SVGAGI. This CDR3 comprises 15 residues. Trimming cost V 8 bases and J 3 bases, with 17 bases left between them.

The CDR3 DNA is TGTGCCAGCTCACCTAAGAGACAGGGAGACAATGAGCAGTTCTTC. Residues: CASSPKRQGDNEQFF. This rearrangement joins TRBV18 to TRBJ2-1, with TRBD1 matching over 7 bases. V shed 3 bases and J 5 bases; nucleotides not matched to a gene: 7. The length of the CDR3 is 15 residues. Germline CDR1 and CDR2: KGHSH and LQKENI.

This clone occurred once. This chain joins TRBV7-9 and TRBJ1-2; no clear D. There are 13 residues in the CDR3. Germline V gene data show CDR1 as SEHNR and CDR2 as FQNEAQ (reference sequence). Trimming left V 4 bases short and J 8 bases short, with 14 bases between. The CDR3 coding sequence is TGTGCCAGCAGCTCCTCTTGGGCGCGAGGCTACACCTTC. It is translated as CASSSSWARGYTF. The entire variable domain, with the rest obtained from reference TRBV7-9 and TRBJ1-2, is as follows: DTGVSQNPRHKITKRGQNVTFRCDPISEHNRLYWYRQTLGQGPEFLTYFQNEAQLEKSRLLSDRFSAERPKGSFSTLEIQRTEQGDSAMYLCASSSSWARGYTFGSGTRLTVV.

V gene TRBV29-1 combines with J gene TRBJ2-1, with 9 bases fitting TRBD2. The CDR3 length is 15 residues. Trimming removed 3 bases from V and 0 bases from J; junction bases left unmatched: 3. Germline CDR1 reads SQVTM; CDR2 reads ANQGSEA. The CDR3 DNA reads as TGCAGCGTTGATGGAGCGGGAGGCTCCTACAATGAGCAGTTCTTC. It yields the protein CSVDGAGGSYNEQFF.

This chain links TRBV19 with TRBJ1-5; TRBD1 is a possible D gene (5 bases). Germline CDR1 LNHDA, CDR2 SQIVND (reference sequence). There are 15 residues in the CDR3. V lost 6 bases and J 0 bases, leaving 12 bases between the germline ends. CDR3 DNA: TGTGCCAGTAGACCGAAGGGGTATAGCAATCAGCCCCAGCATTTT. Translated, it gives CASRPKGYSNQPQHF.

The rearrangement uses TRBV19 and TRBJ1-4; 9 bases are a match to TRBD1. Per germline, CDR1 LNHDA and CDR2 SQIVND (reference sequence). The CDR3 runs to 14 residues. Germline trimming cut 7 bases from V and 6 bases from J; bases unmatched to any gene: 6. The CDR3 sequence is CASTPGQGYEKLFF. The CDR3 DNA reads as TGTGCCAGTACCCCGGGACAGGGATATGAAAAACTGTTTTTT.

V gene TRBV10-2 combines with J gene TRBJ2-1; 7 bases fit TRBD2. After removal of 3 bases from V and 7 bases from J, the junction contained 15 bases not matched to a gene. CDR1 WSHSY and CDR2 SAAADI come from the germline V gene. The CDR3 spans 17 residues. The CDR3 DNA is TGCGCCAGCAGTGAAACCCTTTGGGGAGGGGATGGGAATGAGCAGTTCTTC. Translating it yields CASSETLWGGDGNEQFF.

V usage is TRBV7-6 and J usage is TRBJ1-4; the D is unclear. CDR1 and CDR2 from the germline V gene are SGHVS and FNYEAQ. V lost 5 bases and J 4 bases, leaving 14 bases between the germline ends. This CDR3 region has 15 residues. DNA of the CDR3: TGTGCCAGCAGCCAGACACCCCACAATAATGAAAAACTGTTTTTT. Its translation: CASSQTPHNNEKLFF. Supplemented by reference TRBV7-6 and TRBJ1-4, the full variable domain reads GAGVSQSPRYKVTKRGQDVALRCDPISGHVSLYWYRQALGQGPEFLTYFNYEAQQDKSGLPNDRFSAERPEGSISTLTIQRTEQRDSAMYRCASSQTPHNNEKLFFGSGTQLSVL.

The chain couples TRBV9 to TRBJ2-3; no clear D gene. This CDR3 is 14 amino acids long. Per germline, CDR1 SGDLS and CDR2 YYNGEE. The V end was cut by 1 base, the J end by 3 bases, with 9 bases between. Written as DNA, the CDR3 is TGTGCCAGCAGCGTATTACCCCGGACAGATACGCAGTATTTT. It encodes CASSVLPRTDTQYF.

This rearrangement joins TRBV11-2 to TRBJ2-1, with TRBD1 matching 11 bases. There are 15 residues in the CDR3. Germline trimming cut 6 bases from V and 9 bases from J; bases unmatched to any gene: 10. CDR1 and CDR2 (germline): SGHAT, FQNNGV. CDR3 sequence reads: CASRRRTGGKGEQFF. CDR3 nucleotides: TGTGCCAGCAGACGTAGGACAGGGGGCAAGGGTGAGCAGTTCTTC. Full variable domain (rest looked up from reference TRBV11-2 and TRBJ2-1): EAGVAQSPRYKIIEKRQSVAFWCNPISGHATLYWYQQILGQGPKLLIQFQNNGVVDDSQLPKDRFSAERLKGVDSTLKIQPAKLEDSAVYLCASRRRTGGKGEQFFGPGTRLTVL.

This clone has more than one count but fewer than ten. As DNA, the CDR3 is TGTGCCAGCAGTACGACTAGTGCTACGCAGTATTTT. Its translation: CASSTTSATQYF. The chain joins TRBV12-3 or TRBV12-4 to TRBJ2-3, with D maybe TRBD2 (6 bases). Trimming pared 5 bases from V and 8 bases from J, leaving 11 bases between. This CDR3 has 12 amino acids.

The chain carries TRBV7-9 and TRBJ1-1, with D uncertain. Deletions cut 1 base from V and 2 bases from J, with 8 bases between. Germline loops: CDR1 SEHNR, CDR2 FQNEAQ (reference sequence). The CDR3 spans 14 residues. In DNA form, the CDR3 reads TGTGCCAGCAGCTTAGGGCAGGAAAACACTGAAGCTTTCTTT. The encoded protein is CASSLGQENTEAFF.

The chain carries TRBV6-4 and TRBJ2-1, with D maybe TRBD2 (5 bases). V was pared by 3 bases and J by 8 bases, with 17 bases between. This CDR3 has 15 amino acids. Germline V gene data show CDR1 as MRHNA and CDR2 as SNTAGT. CDR3 nucleotides: TGTGCCAGCAGTGAGGGCGCGACGGGATTCGATGAGCAGTTCTTC. This sequence encodes CASSEGATGFDEQFF.

This clone came up a few times. This chain links TRBV12-3 or TRBV12-4 with TRBJ2-3, with D unresolved. CDR3 length equals 13 residues. V was shortened by 2 bases and J by 6 bases, with 9 bases between the two germline ends. This chain's CDR3 is CASSLLGMDTQYF. CDR3 nucleotide sequence: TGTGCCAGCAGTTTACTAGGAATGGATACGCAGTATTTT.

The gene calls are TRBV18 and TRBJ2-3; possible D gene TRBD2, 6 bases. V gave up 2 bases and J gave up 1 base, with 10 bases separating them. Germline-derived CDR1 and CDR2 are KGHSH and LQKENI. This CDR3 has 15 amino acids. CDR3 in amino acids: CASSPATGGTDTQYF. CDR3 sequence (DNA): TGTGCCAGCTCACCAGCGACGGGGGGCACAGATACGCAGTATTTT.

This clone was picked up a small number of times. The same CDR3 can be traced to other DNA sequences in this sample. The DNA of the CDR3 is TGTGCCAGCTCACCCGGAGCAAACACTGAAGCTTTCTTT. It yields the protein CASSPGANTEAFF. The chain couples TRBV18 to TRBJ1-1; D is unclear. The CDR3 is made up of 13 amino acids. V was clipped by 3 bases and J by 2 bases, with 7 bases between them. Looked up from germline, CDR1 is KGHSH and CDR2 is LQKENI.

This clone appeared a few times. The V gene is TRBV4-1, the J gene TRBJ1-3, with a tentative D call TRBD1 (5 bases). This CDR3 has 16 amino acids. Trimming took 0 bases from V and 0 from J, leaving 9 bases between them. Germline V gives CDR1 MGHRA, CDR2 YSYEKL. CDR3 sequence: CASSQDMTASGNTIYF. The DNA for the CDR3 is TGCGCCAGCAGCCAAGATATGACAGCCTCTGGAAACACCATATATTTT.

The chain is built from TRBV9 and TRBJ2-1, with D possibly matching TRBD1 (7 bases). CDR3 size: 15 residues. V shed 0 bases and J shed 9 bases, with 16 bases lying between them. CDR1 SGDLS and CDR2 YYNGEE come from the germline V gene. The CDR3: CASSVVGQGGGEQFF. The CDR3 DNA is TGTGCCAGCAGCGTAGTAGGTCAGGGGGGTGGTGAGCAGTTCTTC.

The chain is built from TRBV15 and TRBJ2-1, with TRBD2 identical over 10 bases. There are 17 residues in the CDR3. Germline V gene sequence: CDR1 LNHNV, CDR2 YYDKDF (reference sequence). Losses at the gene ends were 4 bases for V and 2 bases for J; bases not matched to a gene: 8. CDR3 sequence: CATSTRPSGSAYNEQFF. For the CDR3, the DNA is TGTGCCACCAGCACTAGGCCTAGCGGGAGTGCCTACAATGAGCAGTTCTTC.

The chain joins TRBV6-1 to TRBJ1-1, with D perhaps matching TRBD1 (6 bases). CDR3 length equals 17 residues. The V end was cut by 0 bases, the J end by 5 bases, with 19 bases between. Germline lookup yields CDR1 MNHNS and CDR2 SASEGT. The CDR3 nucleotides read TGTGCCAGCAGTGAAGCGCGGTGGCAGGGGCCCCGGACTGAAGCTTTCTTT. Translating gives CASSEARWQGPRTEAFF.

The chain is built from TRBV19 and TRBJ1-5, with 12 positions matching TRBD1. Germline trimming cut 8 bases from V and 7 bases from J; bases unmatched to any gene: 15. There are 17 residues in the CDR3. Germline CDR1 is LNHDA and CDR2 is SQIVND (reference sequence). The CDR3 bases are TGTGCCAGTCGCCGAGACAGGGACAGGGGGCTCCGACAGCCCCAGCATTTT. As protein: CASRRDRDRGLRQPQHF.

V usage is TRBV27 and J usage is TRBJ2-1; 8 bases map to TRBD2. V dropped 5 bases and J dropped 1; count of bases not matched to a gene: 19. The CDR3 length is 20 residues. CDR1 and CDR2 from the germline V gene are MNHEY and SMNVEV (reference sequence). The CDR3 coding sequence is TGTGCCAGCAGTCCTCTTAGGGGCGGCGGGAGGACTTATTCCTACAATGAGCAGTTCTTC. Protein sequence: CASSPLRGGGRTYSYNEQFF.

The chain has TRBV6-5 and TRBJ1-4; D perhaps matches TRBD1 (6 bases). The CDR3 extends over 15 amino acids. The germline V gene encodes CDR1 MNHEY and CDR2 SVGAGI. Trimming took off 4 bases at V and 4 bases at J, with 13 bases between the two ends. This CDR3 reads CASSSKQGYNEKLFF. The CDR3 nucleotides are TGTGCCAGCAGTTCCAAACAGGGATATAATGAAAAACTGTTTTTT.

This chain connects TRBV3-1 (or the pseudogene TRBV3-2) to TRBJ1-6; 10 bases match TRBD1. V was clipped by 1 base and J by 8 bases; unmatched bases: 5. Germline V lookup: CDR1 LGHDT, CDR2 YNNKEL (reference sequence). The CDR3 consists of 16 residues. DNA for the CDR3: TGTGCCAGCAGCCAAGGATCGGGACAGGGGTATTCACCCCTCCACTTT. This gives the protein CASSQGSGQGYSPLHF.

The chain carries TRBV7-2 and TRBJ1-5; tentative D call: TRBD1 (5 bases). Germline V gene data show CDR1 as SGHTA and CDR2 as FQGNSA. The V gene lost 1 base and the J gene lost 7 bases, with 14 bases spanning the gap. CDR3 length: 15 amino acids. For the CDR3, the DNA is TGTGCCAGCAGCTTAGGTGCAGGGAATGGACAGCCCCAGCATTTT. This codes for CASSLGAGNGQPQHF.

CDR3 region: CAISPRVGTGELFF. The CDR3 DNA reads as TGTGCCATCAGTCCCAGGGTGGGCACCGGGGAGCTGTTTTTT. J is TRBJ2-2 and V is TRBV10-3, with D possibly TRBD1 on 5 matching bases. The CDR3 runs 14 residues. Per germline, CDR1 ENHRY and CDR2 SYGVKD. With 5 bases removed from V and 4 bases from J, the gap between germline ends came to 11 bases.

The chain uses TRBV6-6 and TRBJ1-2; the match to TRBD1 covers 8 bases. V lost 6 bases, J lost 5 bases, and 11 bases stayed unmatched. The CDR3 is 15 amino acids. Germline V lookup: CDR1 MNHNY, CDR2 SVGAGI (reference sequence). This chain's CDR3 is CASRTQTGAAYGYTF. The CDR3 region has the DNA TGTGCCAGCAGAACACAGACAGGGGCGGCATATGGCTACACCTTC.

This sequence joins TRBV7-8 and TRBJ1-5; D uncertain. The CDR3 extends over 14 amino acids. Trimming cost V 4 bases and J 1 base, with 8 bases left between them. CDR1 and CDR2 from the germline V gene are SGHVS and FQNEAQ. CDR3 in amino acids: CASSSRVSNQPQHF. DNA for the CDR3: TGTGCCAGCAGCTCCCGCGTGAGCAATCAGCCCCAGCATTTT.

The V gene is TRBV30, the J gene TRBJ1-3, with D possibly matching TRBD1 (5 bases). V lost 2 bases and J 2 bases, leaving 10 bases between the germline ends. The CDR3 spans 14 residues. In germline, CDR1 is GTSNPN, CDR2 SVGIG (reference sequence). CDR3 nucleotide sequence: TGTGCCTGGAGTTTATTGGGGCCTGGAAACACCATATATTTT. The encoded protein is CAWSLLGPGNTIYF.

The chain has TRBV7-2 and TRBJ2-5; 9 bases map to TRBD2. Unmatched junction bases numbered 8, after V lost 4 bases and J lost 5 bases. CDR3 length: 15 amino acids. Germline-derived CDR1 and CDR2 are SGHTA and FQGNSA. The CDR3 sequence is CASSYQRGAGETQYF. Here the CDR3 DNA reads TGTGCCAGCAGCTACCAGCGGGGGGCCGGGGAGACCCAGTACTTC. Supplemented by reference TRBV7-2 and TRBJ2-5, the full variable domain reads GAGVSQSPSNKVTEKGKDVELRCDPISGHTALYWYRQSLGQGLEFLIYFQGNSAPDKSGLPSDRFSAERTGGSVSTLTIQRTQQEDSAVYLCASSYQRGAGETQYFGPGTRLLVL.